Detailed here is one TCR beta chain. Its cognate antigen is unknown. This entry belongs to a study of T cells in Graves' hyperthyroidism and ophthalmopathy. Broader study findings: Most thyroid clonotypes that were expanded above 0.001 also turned up in blood.

The TCR beta CDR3 regions underwent amplification using RNA transcripts as the source. First-round RT-PCR of the TCR CDR3 relied on the HTBI primer set. A single record per CDR3 protein comes from TCRdb applying MiXCR to the multiplex PCR reads. The repertoire holds 300,000 to 350,000 distinct CDR3 sequences, 15% to 20% seen once, with about half in the top ten. The V end was cut by 8 bases, the J end by 6 bases, with 16 bases between. Germline assignment: CDR1 LGHNT and CDR2 FRNRAP. The CDR3 has 14 amino acids. Source material: blood. This sequence was found in a woman aged 45-60 years with Graves' hyperthyroidism. This chain uses TRBV12-5 with TRBJ1-4, with a weak D call TRBD1 (5 bases). This CDR3 is CASSPGGTYEKLFF. The CDR3 nucleotides read TGTGCTAGTTCCCCCGGGGGTACTTATGAAAAACTGTTTTTT.